This T cell receptor (beta chain) was captured in a study of naive CD8 T cells in extremely preterm neonates. General study points: Compared with older groups, preterm CDR3s were shorter, with fewer N additions and less trimming.

Germline CDR1 and CDR2: SGHTA and FQGTGA. The CDR3 has 13 amino acids. The V gene end was trimmed by 4 bases and the J gene end by 5 bases; junction bases not matched to a gene: 1. Preterm samples came from extremely preterm deliveries at 23-27 weeks. Sorted naive CD8+ T cell numbers ranged ~17,000 to ~100,000. A remark on this clone: The target antigen is unknown.

Data came from immunoSEQ multiplex PCR; TCRdb stores just in-frame clones and leaves some out. This sample has around 23,000 clones, with approximately 89% found just once. The chain employs TRBV7-3 and TRBJ2-7, with 11 bases fitting TRBD1. This clonotype was obtained from a boy who was born preterm. The sequenced sample consisted of naive CD8+ T cells from cord blood. The CDR3 coding sequence is TGTGCCAGCAGCTCGGGACAGGGGGACGAGCAGTACTTC. Translated: CASSSGQGDEQYF.